Here is one T cell receptor (beta chain) with its context. The germline gives CDR1 SQVTM, CDR2 ANQGSEA. Trimming cost V 3 bases and J 8 bases, with 10 bases left between them. CDR3 length: 11 residues. Method: immunoSEQ multiplex PCR; TCRdb's copy keeps in-frame clones and lacks some. This sample carries approximately 86,000 clones, over 75% of them seen once, and the ten largest clones take around 2.1%. This sample was taken from a study of control samples from healthy donors and cancer patients. The clonotype originates from a woman aged 35 to 49 in good health. Input material: blood. The V and J genes are TRBV29-1 and TRBJ1-2; D ambiguous. The CDR3 sequence is CSVDPPRGYTF. For the CDR3, the DNA is TGCAGCGTTGACCCTCCCCGGGGCTACACCTTC.